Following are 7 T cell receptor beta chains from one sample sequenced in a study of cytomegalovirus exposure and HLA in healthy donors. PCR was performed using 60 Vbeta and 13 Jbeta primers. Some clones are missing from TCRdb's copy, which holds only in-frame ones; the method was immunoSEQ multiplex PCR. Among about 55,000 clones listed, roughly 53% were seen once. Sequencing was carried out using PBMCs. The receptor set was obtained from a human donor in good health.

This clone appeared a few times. The CDR3 DNA reads TGTGCCAGCAGCTTATCGGGACAGGGGGAGACCCAGTACTTC. It specifies CASSLSGQGETQYF. This chain joins TRBV7-3 and TRBJ2-5, with 10 bases lining up with TRBD1. The CDR3 has 14 residues. V dropped 2 bases and J dropped 5; count of bases not matched to a gene: 2. CDR1 is SGHTA, CDR2 FQGTGA, per germline. Full variable domain (rest looked up from reference TRBV7-3 and TRBJ2-5): GAGVSQTPSNKVTEKGKYVELRCDPISGHTALYWYRQSLGQGPEFLIYFQGTGAADDSGLPNDRFFAVRPEGSVSTLKIQRTERGDSAVYLCASSLSGQGETQYFGPGTRLLVL.

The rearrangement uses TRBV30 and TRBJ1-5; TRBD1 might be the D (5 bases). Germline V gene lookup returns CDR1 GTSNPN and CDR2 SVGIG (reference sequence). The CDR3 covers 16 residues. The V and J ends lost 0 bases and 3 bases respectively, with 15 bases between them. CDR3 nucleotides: TGTGCCTGGAGTGTAGCAGGGAGGTTACCCAATCAGCCCCAGCATTTT. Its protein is CAWSVAGRLPNQPQHF.

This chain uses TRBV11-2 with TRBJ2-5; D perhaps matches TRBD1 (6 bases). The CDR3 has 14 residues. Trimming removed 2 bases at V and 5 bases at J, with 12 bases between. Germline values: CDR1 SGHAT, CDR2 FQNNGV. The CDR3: CASSLSTGSETQYF. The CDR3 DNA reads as TGTGCCAGCAGCTTAAGCACAGGGTCGGAGACCCAGTACTTC.

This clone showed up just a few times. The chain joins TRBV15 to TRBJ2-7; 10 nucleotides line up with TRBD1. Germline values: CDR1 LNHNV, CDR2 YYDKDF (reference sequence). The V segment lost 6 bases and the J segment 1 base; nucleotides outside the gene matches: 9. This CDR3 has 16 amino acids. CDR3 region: CATSSRDRGLSYEQYF. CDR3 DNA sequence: TGTGCCACCAGTTCCCGGGACAGGGGACTTTCCTACGAGCAGTACTTC.

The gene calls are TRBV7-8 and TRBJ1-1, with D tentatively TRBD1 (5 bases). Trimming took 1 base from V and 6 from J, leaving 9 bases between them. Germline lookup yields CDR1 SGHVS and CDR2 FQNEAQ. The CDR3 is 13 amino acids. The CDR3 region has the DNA TGTGCCAGCAGCTTAGGGACGGGGGCTGAAGCTTTCTTT. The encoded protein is CASSLGTGAEAFF.

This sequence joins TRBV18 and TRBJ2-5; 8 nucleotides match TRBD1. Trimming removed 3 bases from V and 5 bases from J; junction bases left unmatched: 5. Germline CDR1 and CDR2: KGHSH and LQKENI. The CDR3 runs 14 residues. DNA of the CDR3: TGTGCCAGCTCACCGCAGGGGGCTGTTGAGACCCAGTACTTC. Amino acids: CASSPQGAVETQYF.

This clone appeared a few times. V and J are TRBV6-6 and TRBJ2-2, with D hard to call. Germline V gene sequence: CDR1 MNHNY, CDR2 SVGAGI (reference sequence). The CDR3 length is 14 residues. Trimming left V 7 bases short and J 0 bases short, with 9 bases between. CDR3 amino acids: CASTSPANTGELFF. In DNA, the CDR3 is TGTGCCAGCACCAGTCCCGCGAACACCGGGGAGCTGTTTTTT.